This paragraph covers one TCR beta chain sequence. Through a sample-barcoded 5' primer and a J-beta primer mix, a second PCR was run for about 6 to 11 cycles. Each CDR3 protein is one row after TCRdb ran MiXCR on the 5' RACE reads. The sample holds over 1,200,000 distinct CDR3 sequences; approximately 59% are singletons and the top ten take about 6.7%. The sample is drawn from a study of blood T cells in healthy people across ages. Sequencing used blood. This TCR was recovered from a man between 18 and 29 years old in good health.

The CDR3 nucleotides are TGTGCCAGCAATGGCCGGTCGTTAGAGAACGAGCAGTACTTC. Its protein is CASNGRSLENEQYF. The rearrangement uses TRBV28 and TRBJ2-7; unclear D gene. Germline loops: CDR1 MDHEN, CDR2 SYDVKM. CDR3 length: 14 residues. The V end lost 7 bases, the J end lost 5 bases, and 18 bases lay between the germline ends.